Following are 13 T cell receptor beta chains from one sample sequenced in a study of CD8+ T cells in alopecia areata. Following RNA extraction, reverse transcription yielded cDNA that acted as the sequencing template. TCRdb keeps only in-frame clones here, not all; method: immunoSEQ multiplex PCR. The table lists about 2,700 clones, with no singletons. Sequences were obtained from lesional skin. These receptors were collected from a C3H/HeJ mouse with alopecia areata. Strain haplotype (MHC): H2-k.

This clone was detected ten times or more. Mouse gene names and germline throughout. The read finishes 4 residues shy of the CDR3 end, and the germline J gene is used to complete it. The gene calls are TRBV19 and TRBJ2-7, with 14 positions matching TRBD2. Per the germline V gene, CDR1 is FNHDT and CDR2 is SITEND (reference sequence). The CDR3 is 16 amino acids. Partial CDR3 DNA: TGTGCCAGCAGTCCTCGGGACTGGGGGGGCGGGGAT. Translating gives CASSPRDWGGGD. The full CDR3 reads CASSPRDWGGGDEQYF.

As for this clone: All gene names here are mouse names. The sequenced fragment ends 4 residues before the CDR3 boundary, so the rest is inferred from the germline J gene. V gene TRBV2 combines with J gene TRBJ2-4; the match to TRBD2 covers 9 bases. The ends lost 4 bases at V and 0 bases at J; junction bases unmatched: 2. This CDR3 has 15 amino acids. CDR1 is LGHNA and CDR2 is YSYQKL in the germline V gene. CDR3 DNA (partial): TGTGCCAGCAGCCCTACTGGGGGGAGTCAAAAC. Protein sequence: CASSPTGGSQN. The entire CDR3 sequence reads CASSPTGGSQNTLYF.

This clone was found many times. This likely came from a read error, as a far larger clone is one base away. Gene names refer to mouse genes. Other DNA sequences of this sample code for an identical CDR3. The CDR3 sequence is CASSIWGGSYAEQFF. The part of the CDR3 DNA that was read is TGTGCCAGCAGTATTTGGGGGGGTTCCTATGCT. This chain joins TRBV19 and TRBJ2-1; 8 bases are shared with TRBD2. The DNA ends 4 residues before the CDR3 does, and the rest of the CDR3 is filled in from the germline J gene. Losses at the gene ends were 2 bases for V and 3 bases for J; bases not matched to a gene: 4. The CDR3 is 15 amino acids. Germline CDR1 is FNHDT and CDR2 is SITEND (reference sequence).

This clone was seen ten or more times. Any gene name here is a mouse gene name. The CDR3 is cut off 4 residues early in the read; its end comes from the germline J gene. V and J are TRBV5 and TRBJ2-5, with 11 bases that match TRBD2. CDR3 length: 15 amino acids. Germline-derived CDR1 and CDR2 are LGHNA and YNLKQL (reference sequence). CDR3 loop: CASSPPGLGDDTQYF. The sequenced CDR3 bases are TGTGCCAGCAGCCCCCCGGGACTGGGGGACGAC.

This clone was picked up a small number of times. Each gene name is a mouse one. Incomplete CDR3 DNA: TGTGCCAGCAGTGATGGACTGGGGGGGCGC. It codes for CASSDGLGGR. The entire CDR3 is CASSDGLGGRDYTF. The V call is TRBV14, the J call TRBJ1-2; D might be TRBD1 (6 bases). The CDR3 is cut off 4 residues early in the read; its end comes from the germline J gene. This CDR3 region has 14 residues. The V gene's germline CDR1 is SGHDT and CDR2 FRDEAV.

This clone was recorded at least ten times. Mouse gene names and germline throughout. The CDR3 protein is CASSRSGGTNSDYTF. The DNA read from the CDR3 is TGTGCTAGCAGCCGATCAGGGGGAACAAACTCC. The chain is built from TRBV29 and TRBJ1-2, with 7 bases identical to TRBD1. Read coverage stops 4 residues before the CDR3 terminus; the germline J gene supplies the remainder. CDR1 and CDR2 (germline): MSHET, SYDVDS. Trimming took 6 bases from V and 0 from J; bases not matched to a gene: 7. The CDR3 consists of 15 residues. The full variable domain, rest sourced from reference TRBV29 and TRBJ1-2, is DMKVTQMPRYLIKRMGENVLLECGQDMSHETMYWYRQDPGLGLQLIYISYDVDSNSEGDIPKGYRVSRKKREHFSLILDSAKTNQTSVYFCASSRSGGTNSDYTFGSGTRLLVI.

This clone was counted at least ten times. Genes and germline come from the mouse. The CDR3 sequence is CASSQVGDNYAEQFF. Incomplete CDR3 DNA: TGTGCCAGCAGCCAAGTGGGGGATAACTATGCT. V gene TRBV5 combines with J gene TRBJ2-1, with a tentative D call TRBD2 (6 bases). The CDR3 end falls 4 residues outside the read, so it is completed with the germline J gene. V lost 1 base and J 0 bases, leaving 7 bases between the germline ends. CDR1 and CDR2 (germline): LGHNA, YNLKQL (reference sequence). The CDR3 length is 15 residues.

With respect to this clone: At residue 10, TCRdb's protein is not the same as the translated DNA, so the protein here was read from the DNA. This likely came from a read error, as a far larger clone is one base away. Gene names refer to mouse genes. With the read ending 3 residues before the CDR3 end, the germline J gene is used to fill in that end. The chain couples TRBV26 to TRBJ1-6; D is uncertain. TRBJ1-6 is an ORF, with its function uncertain. The V and J ends lost 2 bases and 7 bases respectively, with 6 bases between them. The V gene's germline CDR1 is KGHPV and CDR2 FQNQEV (reference sequence). This CDR3 has 13 residues. The CDR3 reads CASSLTANSPLYF. The CDR3 bases that were read are TGTGCCAGCAGTCTGACAGCGAATTCGCCC.

Of note for this clone: The gene symbols are mouse symbols. The CDR3 end is not reached by the read, which stops 4 residues before it; the germline J gene fills it in. The chain recombines TRBV19 with TRBJ2-1, with TRBD2 matching over 8 bases. The germline CDR1 and CDR2 sequences are FNHDT and SITEND (reference sequence). J was trimmed by 3 bases and V by 3 bases; bases with no gene match: 5. The CDR3 covers 15 residues. This chain's CDR3 is CASSSWGGCYAEQFF. The DNA read from the CDR3 is TGTGCCAGCAGTAGTTGGGGGGGGTGCTATGCT.

This clone was observed at least ten times. Genes here carry mouse names. Read coverage stops 4 residues before the CDR3 terminus; the germline J gene supplies the remainder. The rearrangement joins TRBV13-3 to TRBJ2-4; D ambiguous. The V and J ends lost 2 bases and 0 bases respectively, with 4 bases between them. Germline V gene lookup returns CDR1 NNHDY and CDR2 SYVADS. There are 13 residues in the CDR3. Partial CDR3 DNA: TGTGCCAGCAGTGACAGAAGTCAAAAC. Residues: CASSDRSQN. The whole CDR3 sequence reads CASSDRSQNTLYF.

Many counts were recorded for this clone. Gene names are the mouse ones. From the germline J gene comes the end of the CDR3, since the read stops 4 residues before it. This rearrangement joins TRBV2 to TRBJ2-2; no clear D gene. Trimming stripped 0 bases from V and 4 bases from J, with 9 bases between. The CDR3 contains 15 residues. Germline assignment: CDR1 LGHNA and CDR2 YSYQKL. The CDR3 sequence: CASSQDPNSTGQLYF. Partial CDR3 DNA: TGTGCCAGCAGCCAAGATCCGAACTCCACCGGG.

By proportion, this clone is medium-sized (0.01 to 0.1%). All gene names here are mouse names. The read terminates 4 residues ahead of where the CDR3 ends, so the germline J gene completes it. This sequence joins TRBV13-3 and TRBJ2-2; 8 bases are shared with TRBD1. Unmatched junction bases numbered 6, after V lost 9 bases and J lost 5 bases. The CDR3 runs to 13 residues. The V gene's germline CDR1 is NNHDY and CDR2 SYVADS. The sequenced part of the CDR3 DNA is TGTGCCATCTGCAGGGGGCGGACCGGG. Translating it yields CAICRGRTG. The entire CDR3 sequence reads CAICRGRTGQLYF.

This clone was seen ten or more times. The junction and the germline gene differ at one end; a read error may be behind it. The genes are named according to mouse. The CDR3 is cut off 4 residues early in the read; its end comes from the germline J gene. The rearrangement uses TRBV13-1 and TRBJ2-2; TRBD2 matches at 12 bases. The CDR3 contains 18 residues. Per the germline V gene, CDR1 is NSHNY and CDR2 is SYGAGN. CDR3 sequence: CASGDGRLGGPNTGQLYF. The sequenced CDR3 bases are TGTGCCAGCGGTGATGGAAGACTGGGGGGGCCAAACACCGGG.